These 17 T cell receptor beta chains originate from one sample sequenced in a study of blood T cell repertoires in COVID-19. Measured with immunoSEQ multiplex PCR; TCRdb has only the in-frame clones, and not every one. The data hold 170,000 or so clones, with 88% observed a single time. Sequencing input: PBMCs or T cells enriched from blood (not recorded which). The receptors here all came from a woman in her 50s who had recovered from COVID-19.

In its sample, this clone was seen many times. The chain uses TRBV3-1 (or the pseudogene TRBV3-2) and TRBJ1-5; unclear D gene. Trimming removed 0 bases at V and 4 bases at J, with 16 bases between. Germline loops: CDR1 LGHDT, CDR2 YNNKEL (reference sequence). This CDR3 has 17 amino acids. For the CDR3, the DNA is TGTGCCAGCAGCCAAGAAAAAGGAGGGTATAGGAATCAGCCCCAGCATTTT. Protein product: CASSQEKGGYRNQPQHF.

The chain has TRBV6-4 and TRBJ1-2, with a possible D match to TRBD1 (5 bases). The CDR3 has 14 amino acids. V was cut by 6 bases and J by 4 bases, with 15 bases left in between. CDR1 is MRHNA and CDR2 is SNTAGT in the germline V gene. CDR3 coding DNA: TGTGCCAGCAGCAGGGAGGGCGGCGGCTATGGCTACACCTTC. Encoded protein: CASSREGGGYGYTF.

The chain employs TRBV15 and TRBJ2-2; the match to TRBD1 covers 7 bases. The V and J ends lost 3 bases and 4 bases, in that order; junction bases with no gene match: 14. The germline CDR1 and CDR2 sequences are LNHNV and YYDKDF (reference sequence). CDR3 length: 18 residues. The CDR3 DNA sequence: TGTGCCACCAGCAGGAGAGAAGACAGGGCCCTTAGCACCGGGGAGCTGTTTTTT. Translation: CATSRREDRALSTGELFF. Full variable domain (rest looked up from reference TRBV15 and TRBJ2-2): DAMVIQNPRYQVTQFGKPVTLSCSQTLNHNVMYWYQQKSSQAPKLLFHYYDKDFNNEADTPDNFQSRRPNTSFCFLDIRSPGLGDTAMYLCATSRREDRALSTGELFFGEGSRLTVL.

V and J are TRBV4-3 and TRBJ1-3, with a weak D call TRBD1 (6 bases). Per the germline V gene, CDR1 is LGHNA and CDR2 is YSLEER. This CDR3 comprises 15 residues. V gave up 3 bases and J gave up 1 base, with 10 bases separating them. In DNA, the CDR3 is TGCGCCAGCAGCCAGACAACAGGGTCTGGAAACACCATATATTTT. Translation gives CASSQTTGSGNTIYF.

This chain uses TRBV19 with TRBJ1-1; 8 bases map to TRBD1. From germline, CDR1 is LNHDA and CDR2 SQIVND (reference sequence). The V and J ends lost 3 bases and 5 bases, in that order; junction bases with no gene match: 14. This CDR3 is built from 17 residues. In nucleotides, the CDR3 is TGTGCCAGTAGTATTGGGTGGTGGAGGACAGGGCGGACTGAAGCTTTCTTT. Translating gives CASSIGWWRTGRTEAFF.

V and J are TRBV5-8 and TRBJ1-4; D remains unclear. This CDR3 has 13 residues. Germline-derived CDR1 and CDR2 are SGHTS and YDEGEE. Trimming removed 5 bases from V and 8 bases from J, with 13 bases in between. In DNA form, the CDR3 reads TGTGCCAGCAGGACCCCCAGGAGGGAAAAACTGTTTTTT. Translating it yields CASRTPRREKLFF.

This chain links TRBV3-1 (or the pseudogene TRBV3-2) with TRBJ1-1; possible D gene TRBD1, 6 bases. Deletions cut 4 bases from V and 7 bases from J, with 13 bases between. The CDR3 has 13 residues. Germline loops: CDR1 LGHDT, CDR2 YNNKEL (reference sequence). For the CDR3, the DNA is TGTGCCAGCAGCCTCCAGGACAGAAATGAAGCTTTCTTT. Translated: CASSLQDRNEAFF.

J is TRBJ2-5 and V is TRBV4-2, with 11 bases aligning to TRBD2. J lost 5 bases, V lost 1 base, and 9 bases had no gene match. From germline, CDR1 is LGHNA and CDR2 YNFKEQ. CDR3 length: 17 amino acids. The CDR3 nucleotides are TGTGCCAGCAGCCAAGTTGGTAGCGGGGGGGCCAGGGAGACCCAGTACTTC. Protein sequence: CASSQVGSGGARETQYF.

The chain has TRBV3-1 (or the pseudogene TRBV3-2) and TRBJ2-1, with TRBD2 identical over 9 bases. CDR1 is LGHDT, CDR2 YNNKEL, per germline (reference sequence). V lost 4 bases, J lost 0 bases, and 7 bases stayed unmatched. This CDR3 contains 17 residues. DNA for the CDR3: TGTGCCAGCAGCCGTTCCAGCGGGGGGAGCTCCTACAATGAGCAGTTCTTC. This sequence encodes CASSRSSGGSSYNEQFF.

DNA for the CDR3: TGTGCCAGCAGTTCACACATTCATGGCTACACCTTC. Protein sequence: CASSSHIHGYTF. The chain couples TRBV12-3 or TRBV12-4 to TRBJ1-2; D unresolved. The CDR3 loop spans 12 amino acids. Trimming shortened V by 4 bases and J by 6 bases, and 9 bases separated the two germline ends.

In its sample, this clone was seen a few times. The CDR3 nucleotides are TGTGCCAGCAGCCTAAATCCTGTTGGAAACACCATATATTTT. As protein: CASSLNPVGNTIYF. This rearrangement joins TRBV7-2 to TRBJ1-3; D remains unclear. There are 14 residues in the CDR3. Germline V gene data show CDR1 as SGHTA and CDR2 as FQGNSA. V was trimmed by 5 bases and J by 3 bases, leaving 11 bases between them.

The CDR3 loop reads CAISESGGTYGYTF. The CDR3 bases are TGTGCCATCAGTGAGTCTGGGGGGACCTATGGCTACACCTTC. The chain carries TRBV10-3 and TRBJ1-2; possible D gene TRBD1, 5 bases. The germline gives CDR1 ENHRY, CDR2 SYGVKD. V was trimmed by 0 bases and J by 4 bases, leaving 9 bases between them. The CDR3 has 14 amino acids.

The chain couples TRBV3-1 (or the pseudogene TRBV3-2) to TRBJ2-5; TRBD2 agrees at 9 bases. The CDR3 runs 18 residues. CDR1 is LGHDT, CDR2 YNNKEL, per germline (reference sequence). Trimming at V came to 0 bases and at J to 0 bases, leaving 8 bases not matched to a gene. Here the CDR3 DNA reads TGTGCCAGCAGCCAAGATCCGGAAAGCGGGGGGTACCAAGAGACCCAGTACTTC. Amino acids: CASSQDPESGGYQETQYF.

The CDR3 nucleotides are TGTGCCAGCAGGGGGCCCAATTCACCCCTCCACTTT. Encoded protein: CASRGPNSPLHF. V and J are TRBV27 and TRBJ1-6; TRBD1 is a possible D gene (5 bases). Germline loops: CDR1 MNHEY, CDR2 SMNVEV (reference sequence). This CDR3 is built from 12 residues. V was trimmed by 6 bases and J by 7 bases, leaving 7 bases between them.

This rearrangement joins TRBV2 to TRBJ1-5; D remains unclear. Germline V CDR1 and CDR2: SNHLY, FYNNEI. Trimming stripped 4 bases from V and 3 bases from J, with 10 bases between. The CDR3 has 14 residues. The CDR3: CASSVIAVNQPQHF. DNA of the CDR3: TGTGCCAGCAGTGTTATAGCGGTCAATCAGCCCCAGCATTTT.

The chain links TRBV6-2 or TRBV6-3 to TRBJ1-4, with D perhaps matching TRBD1 (5 bases). The CDR3 covers 14 residues. Germline lookup yields CDR1 MNHEY and CDR2 SVGEGT. Trimming pared 6 bases from V and 4 bases from J, leaving 12 bases between. This CDR3 is CASSPYGGNEKLFF. In DNA form, the CDR3 reads TGTGCCAGCAGCCCCTACGGGGGTAATGAAAAACTGTTTTTT.

The chain couples TRBV6-5 to TRBJ2-7, with 8 bases fitting TRBD1. The CDR3 loop spans 15 amino acids. V shed 6 bases, J shed 3 bases, and the junction held 10 bases outside the gene matches. Looked up from germline, CDR1 is MNHEY and CDR2 is SVGAGI. CDR3 protein: CASSNQGAGSYEQYF. CDR3 nucleotides: TGTGCCAGCAGCAATCAGGGGGCTGGTAGCTACGAGCAGTACTTC.